The 6 T cell receptor beta chains listed next were all sequenced from one sample in a study of shared clonotypes between healthy human individuals (dated by TCRdb to about 2020). Library method: the immunoSEQ multiplex PCR assay. Not all clones reach the TCRdb copy of this immuneACCESS table, which keeps in-frame sequences only. Checked studies attribute under half of the gap to unresolved V genes and leave the rest unexplained. This sample is represented by roughly 2.1 million clones; about 92% of them were singletons. The ten largest account for 1.5% to 2% of the sample. CD8 naive samples consisted of CD45RO-negative cells that were positively selected for CCR7, yielding a CD45RA+CCR7+ population without TemRA cells. Specimen: naive CD8+ T cells from PBMCs. What the cell subset or site label conveys for this sample: CD45RA+CCR7+. Receptor source: a man aged 18-30 years in good health. Some clones in this sample may be carry-over from other donors' samples.

This chain joins TRBV7-6 and TRBJ1-1; D is uncertain. V dropped 4 bases and J dropped 2 bases, with 14 bases sitting between them. This CDR3 comprises 15 residues. CDR1 is SGHVS and CDR2 is FNYEAQ in the germline V gene. CDR3 bases: TGTGCCAGCAGCTCAACCCGGACGGATAACACTGAAGCTTTCTTT. Translation gives CASSSTRTDNTEAFF.

The chain links TRBV2 to TRBJ1-1, with D possibly being TRBD1 (6 bases). This CDR3 has 14 residues. V lost 6 bases and J 1 base, leaving 12 bases between the germline ends. CDR1 and CDR2 (germline): SNHLY, FYNNEI. The CDR3 region is CASSHGGANTEAFF. The CDR3 DNA sequence: TGTGCCAGCAGCCACGGGGGGGCGAACACTGAAGCTTTCTTT.

The chain uses TRBV5-1 and TRBJ2-7; TRBD2 matches at 7 bases. Germline-derived CDR1 and CDR2 are SGHRS and YFSETQ. The trim removed 0 bases at V and 2 bases at J, leaving 5 bases unmatched. The CDR3 runs to 15 residues. The CDR3 reads CASSLVASGTYEQYF. Here the CDR3 DNA reads TGCGCCAGCAGCTTGGTGGCTAGCGGAACCTACGAGCAGTACTTC.

Concerning this clone itself: Additional DNA sequences in this sample encode the identical CDR3. The chain couples TRBV28 to TRBJ2-1; D gene ambiguous. This CDR3 is 13 amino acids long. Germline V lookup: CDR1 MDHEN, CDR2 SYDVKM. The V end was cut by 3 bases, the J end by 5 bases, with 8 bases between. The CDR3 sequence is CASSFPGDNEQFF. CDR3 coding DNA: TGTGCCAGCAGTTTCCCTGGGGACAATGAGCAGTTCTTC.

CDR3 amino acids: CASSSGSYNEQFF. DNA of the CDR3: TGTGCCAGCAGCTCCGGGTCCTACAATGAGCAGTTCTTC. The chain is built from TRBV7-3 and TRBJ2-1; D remains ambiguous. V shed 4 bases and J shed 1 base, with 5 bases lying between them. Germline CDR1 SGHTA, CDR2 FQGTGA. The CDR3 has 13 amino acids.

The rearrangement joins TRBV5-6 to TRBJ1-2; D gene unclear. Germline assignment: CDR1 SGHDT and CDR2 YYEEEE. This CDR3 is built from 14 residues. Deletions cut 0 bases from V and 5 bases from J, with 11 bases between. The DNA of the CDR3 is TGTGCCAGCAGCTTGGGGCCCGGGTGGTATGGCTACACCTTC. This sequence encodes CASSLGPGWYGYTF.